The present T cell receptor (beta chain) was sequenced within a study of shared clonotypes between healthy human individuals. For the study at large: Used for every donor were three CD4 naive, three CD4 memory, two CD8 naive and one CD8 memory plate.

The table came from immunoSEQ multiplex PCR; TCRdb's copy has only in-frame clones and leaves some out. The sample includes more than 2 million clones, just under 95% of them seen just once. As for this clone: What it recognizes is unknown. Other DNA sequences from this sample encode an identical CDR3 as well.

CD45RO-negative, CCR7-selected cells formed the naive CD8 fraction, which excluded terminally differentiated effector memory CD45RA+ cells. Adult donors, all healthy and HIV-negative, had no recent acute infections or vaccinations. General study findings and limits: An expected dependence of interdonor clonotype sharing on sequencing depth was noted.

This CDR3 spans 14 amino acids. In germline, CDR1 is MNHEY, CDR2 SMNVEV (reference sequence). V shed 3 bases, J shed 1 base, and the junction held 0 bases outside the gene matches. The V and J genes are TRBV27 and TRBJ2-1; 7 bases match TRBD1. The sample taken for sequencing was naive CD8+ T cells sorted from blood. This TCR was sampled from a young man in good health. The CDR3 region is CASSLTGSYNEQFF. DNA of the CDR3: TGTGCCAGCAGTTTGACAGGGTCCTACAATGAGCAGTTCTTC.